This T cell receptor (beta chain) was sequenced in a study of blood T cell repertoires in COVID-19. Study-wide background: There were acute and convalescent COVID-19 samples, and they came from the United States, Italy and Spain. The cDNA or gDNA used as material had been derived from T cells, B-cell-depleted T cells, or PBMCs.

The ends lost 0 bases at V and 8 bases at J; junction bases unmatched: 6. The CDR3 has 15 amino acids. Per germline, CDR1 SGHRS and CDR2 YFSETQ. In the original analysis: Amplification from reference gene primers served as the basis for estimated nucleated cell counts. The repertoire was sequenced with immunoSEQ multiplex PCR; TCRdb's copy has only in-frame clones and lacks some. The DNA gave D and trimming, while V, J and clone size come from that table. The data hold roughly 190,000 clones, with roughly nine tenths observed a single time. The TCR originated in a woman older than 75 in a cohort sampled during active or convalescent COVID-19. Sequencing input: peripheral blood. The rearrangement uses TRBV5-1 and TRBJ1-4, with TRBD1 identical over 8 bases. CDR3 amino acids: CASSLGAGQGEKLFF. CDR3 nucleotides: TGCGCCAGCAGCTTGGGAGCCGGACAGGGAGAAAAACTGTTTTTT.